Listed here are 19 T cell receptor beta chains from one sample, sequenced in a study of blood T cells in healthy people across ages. Through a sample-barcoded 5' primer and a J-beta primer mix, a second PCR was run for roughly 6 to 12 cycles. From the 5' RACE reads, TCRdb called clonotypes with MiXCR, one entry per CDR3 protein. The sample has some 1,800,000 distinct CDR3 sequences, roughly two fifths seen once. The sample comprised blood. Receptors originate from a human donor in good health.

The CDR3 sequence: CASSQNDREVYGYTF. CDR3 nucleotides: TGCGCCAGCAGCCAAAACGACAGGGAGGTCTATGGCTACACCTTC. V and J are TRBV4-3 and TRBJ1-2, with 7 bases fitting TRBD1. The CDR3 spans 15 residues. Germline CDR1 reads LGHNA; CDR2 reads YSLEER. Trimming removed 2 bases from V and 4 bases from J; junction bases left unmatched: 7.

This clonotype was found a few times. This chain joins TRBV6-2 or TRBV6-3 and TRBJ2-7; D is perhaps TRBD2 (6 bases). This CDR3 spans 14 amino acids. Germline assignment: CDR1 MNHEY and CDR2 SVGEGT. The V gene lost 2 bases and the J gene lost 4 bases, with 12 bases spanning the gap. CDR3 nucleotides: TGTGCCAGCAGTTACGCGACTGGGGGGTACGAGCAGTACTTC. As protein: CASSYATGGYEQYF.

V usage is TRBV9 and J usage is TRBJ2-3; D might be TRBD1 (7 bases). This CDR3 region has 16 residues. Deletions cut 4 bases from V and 5 bases from J, with 20 bases between. Looked up from germline, CDR1 is SGDLS and CDR2 is YYNGEE. The CDR3 DNA follows: TGTGCCAGCAGCCAGGGGGGTCCTACCAGGATAGATACGCAGTATTTT. Protein: CASSQGGPTRIDTQYF.

The chain combines TRBV20-1 with TRBJ2-7, with 9 bases aligning to TRBD2. Germline CDR1 is DFQATT and CDR2 is SNEGSKA (reference sequence). This CDR3 region has 14 residues. Trimming took 7 bases from V and 4 from J; bases not matched to a gene: 11. DNA for the CDR3: TGCAGTGTACAGCGGGCTAGCGGGGCGTACGAGCAGTACTTC. This encodes CSVQRASGAYEQYF.

The chain carries TRBV29-1 and TRBJ2-2; D call uncertain. V lost 3 bases and J 2 bases, leaving 10 bases between the germline ends. Germline CDR1 is SQVTM and CDR2 is ANQGSEA. This CDR3 region has 14 residues. This CDR3 is CSVDEAGNTGELFF. The CDR3 DNA follows: TGCAGCGTTGATGAGGCAGGCAACACCGGGGAGCTGTTTTTT.

The CDR3 nucleotides read TGTGCCAGCAGCTTTGGGTGGGACACCGTCTCTGGGGCCAACGTCCTGACTTTC. This sequence encodes CASSFGWDTVSGANVLTF. The chain carries TRBV11-2 and TRBJ2-6, with D maybe TRBD1 (6 bases). Germline CDR1 is SGHAT and CDR2 is FQNNGV. The V end was cut by 3 bases, the J end by 0 bases, with 15 bases between. The CDR3 is 18 residues long. Full variable domain (outside the CDR3, taken from reference TRBV11-2 and TRBJ2-6): EAGVAQSPRYKIIEKRQSVAFWCNPISGHATLYWYQQILGQGPKLLIQFQNNGVVDDSQLPKDRFSAERLKGVDSTLKIQPAKLEDSAVYLCASSFGWDTVSGANVLTFGAGSRLTVL.

The sample holds many counts of this clonotype. The chain recombines TRBV4-3 with TRBJ2-5; no clear D. Germline CDR1 and CDR2: LGHNA and YSLEER. Trimming took off 1 base at V and 2 bases at J, with 5 bases between the two ends. CDR3 length equals 13 residues. The CDR3 DNA reads TGCGCCAGCAGCCAAGCCTTACAAGAGACCCAGTACTTC. Translated: CASSQALQETQYF.

This chain joins TRBV27 and TRBJ2-2, with 7 bases identical to TRBD1. V dropped 0 bases and J dropped 2; count of bases not matched to a gene: 3. There are 16 residues in the CDR3. From germline, CDR1 is MNHEY and CDR2 SMNVEV (reference sequence). The DNA of the CDR3 is TGTGCCAGCAGTTTATCGGGACAGATTAACACCGGGGAGCTGTTTTTT. Translation: CASSLSGQINTGELFF.

V is TRBV5-5 and J is TRBJ2-2, with 8 bases aligning to TRBD1. The CDR3 contains 15 residues. Germline lookup yields CDR1 SGHKS and CDR2 YYEKEE (reference sequence). Trimming at V came to 4 bases and at J to 6 bases, leaving 8 bases not matched to a gene. The CDR3 DNA reads TGTGCCAGCAGCAAGGACAGGGTGACGGCCGGGGAGCTGTTTTTT. This translates into CASSKDRVTAGELFF.

This clonotype has just a few counts. The gene calls are TRBV20-1 and TRBJ2-6; the D is unclear. Trimming took 2 bases from V and 2 from J, leaving 7 bases between them. The CDR3 has 14 residues. CDR1 is DFQATT, CDR2 SNEGSKA, per germline (reference sequence). For the CDR3, the DNA is TGCAGTGCTAGACTAAGCGCTGGGGCCAACGTCCTGACTTTC. Encoded protein: CSARLSAGANVLTF.

V and J are TRBV12-3 or TRBV12-4 and TRBJ2-4, with D uncertain. This CDR3 has 11 amino acids. The V end lost 5 bases, the J end lost 13 bases, and 12 bases lay between the germline ends. CDR3 sequence (DNA): TGTGCCAGCAGTGTAGACCGCATACAGTACTTC. Translating it yields CASSVDRIQYF.

V usage is TRBV5-6 and J usage is TRBJ2-7, with D tentatively TRBD1 (5 bases). CDR1 is SGHDT and CDR2 is YYEEEE in the germline V gene. This CDR3 has 12 residues. Trimming removed 2 bases at V and 5 bases at J, with 8 bases between. CDR3 residues: CASSFIRDEQYF. The CDR3 region has the DNA TGTGCCAGCAGCTTCATCAGGGACGAGCAGTACTTC.

This clonotype appeared a few times. V is TRBV20-1 and J is TRBJ1-1; D ambiguous. The CDR3 runs 11 residues. V was clipped by 5 bases and J by 8 bases, with 12 bases between them. Germline assignment: CDR1 DFQATT and CDR2 SNEGSKA (reference sequence). The CDR3 DNA reads as TGCAGTGCTCAGGCAGGTGCCGAAGCTTTCTTT. It specifies CSAQAGAEAFF.

This clonotype was detected only a few times. V and J are TRBV7-2 and TRBJ2-3, with TRBD2 identical over 14 bases. The CDR3 runs to 17 residues. CDR1 SGHTA and CDR2 FQGNSA come from the germline V gene. V shed 1 base, J shed 6 bases, and the junction held 6 bases outside the gene matches. CDR3 amino acids: CASSLVGTSGGGDTQYF. CDR3 in DNA: TGTGCCAGCAGCTTAGTGGGGACTAGCGGGGGTGGTGATACGCAGTATTTT. Based on the CDR3 plus reference TRBV7-2 and TRBJ2-3, the full variable domain is GAGVSQSPSNKVTEKGKDVELRCDPISGHTALYWYRQSLGQGLEFLIYFQGNSAPDKSGLPSDRFSAERTGGSVSTLTIQRTQQEDSAVYLCASSLVGTSGGGDTQYFGPGTRLTVL.

CDR3 coding DNA: TGCGCCAGCAGCCAAGCTTCGGCCGGGACAGGGATCTACGAGCAGTACTTC. Its translation is CASSQASAGTGIYEQYF. The chain carries TRBV4-1 and TRBJ2-4; 9 nucleotides align to TRBD1. The assigned J gene may be wrong: the sequence end matches TRBJ2-7 better. The V gene's germline CDR1 is MGHRA and CDR2 YSYEKL. This CDR3 contains 17 residues.

As to this clonotype: An end of the junction does not agree with germline; a read error may underlie this. V usage is TRBV28 and J usage is TRBJ1-2, with a weak D call TRBD1 (5 bases). The CDR3 has 13 residues. The germline gives CDR1 MDHEN, CDR2 SYDVKM. The CDR3 loop reads CASSFGGGYGFTF. The CDR3 DNA is TGTGCCAGCAGTTTCGGGGGTGGCTATGGCTTCACCTTC.

This clonotype was found a few times. The chain uses TRBV4-1 and TRBJ2-5, with TRBD2 identical over 9 bases. Germline CDR1 is MGHRA and CDR2 is YSYEKL. The CDR3 consists of 18 residues. Losses at the gene ends were 1 base for V and 5 bases for J; bases not matched to a gene: 14. CDR3 in amino acids: CASSQVQVAGALPETQYF. CDR3 DNA sequence: TGCGCCAGCAGCCAAGTACAGGTAGCGGGGGCACTACCGGAGACCCAGTACTTC.

This clonotype was recorded many times. The chain couples TRBV20-1 to TRBJ2-7, with D unclear. The CDR3 loop spans 12 amino acids. V was trimmed by 3 bases and J by 5 bases, leaving 11 bases between them. Per the germline V gene, CDR1 is DFQATT and CDR2 is SNEGSKA (reference sequence). CDR3 region: CSASIRFDEQYF. The DNA for the CDR3 is TGCAGTGCTAGTATACGATTCGACGAGCAGTACTTC.

This chain connects TRBV28 to TRBJ2-1; D may correspond to TRBD1 or TRBD2 (5 bases each). This CDR3 is 14 amino acids long. Germline CDR1 is MDHEN and CDR2 is SYDVKM. Trimming left V 6 bases short and J 5 bases short, with 14 bases between. The CDR3 is CASRLGRNNNEQFF. As DNA, the CDR3 is TGTGCCAGCAGACTGGGACGGAACAACAATGAGCAGTTCTTC.